The rows below give T cell receptor beta chains drawn from one sample of a study of T cell changes during pregnancy in multiple sclerosis. Clones were read by immunoSEQ multiplex PCR, and TCRdb kept only the in-frame ones, dropping some. The data show 75,000 to 95,000 clones, with roughly 90% seen just once and roughly 1% held by the top ten. Here the sequenced sample was peripheral blood, taken in the first trimester of pregnancy. Every receptor here comes from a female donor in good health, enrolled as a control in a pregnancy study. The CDR3 runs from the conserved cysteine through the conserved F or W. D genes are given only for firm matches. Clone sizes are given selectively: once, few, many, or a class where the clone is expanded.

clone size | J gene | V gene | D gene | CDR3 DNA | CDR3 protein
NA | TRBJ2-2 | TRBV18 | TRBD1 | TGTGCCAGCTCGCCGACAGGGGGCGCTAACACCGGGGAGCTGTTTTTT | CASSPTGGANTGELFF
NA | TRBJ2-5 | TRBV7-6 | TRBD1 | TGTGCCAGCAGCGGACAGGGGGCGAGGGGAGAGACCCAGTACTTC | CASSGQGARGETQYF
NA | TRBJ1-1 | TRBV15 | NA | TGTGCCACCAGCGGGAGGACGGGGAACACTGAAGCTTTCTTT | CATSGRTGNTEAFF
NA | TRBJ1-1 | TRBV9 | NA | TGTGCCAGCAGCGTAGGTGGGGGAGGGCCCACTGAAGCTTTCTTT | CASSVGGGGPTEAFF
NA | TRBJ2-3 | TRBV5-1 | NA | TGCGCCAGCAGCTTGGGGCAAAATCCCACAGATACGCAGTATTTT | CASSLGQNPTDTQYF
NA | TRBJ1-3 | TRBV7-9 | NA | TGTGCCAGCAGCTCCACAGCTATCTCTGGAAACACCATATATTTT | CASSSTAISGNTIYF
NA | TRBJ1-5 | TRBV28 | TRBD1 | TGTGCCGGACAGGGGATTAATCAGCCCCAGCATTTT | CAGQGINQPQHF
NA | TRBJ2-7 | TRBV7-9 | NA | TGTGCCAGCAGCTTGTGGGACAACACGTACGAGCAGTACTTC | CASSLWDNTYEQYF
once | TRBJ1-6 | TRBV6-5 | NA | TGTGCCAGCAGTTACGATCTTCCAGGGTTCTCACCCCTCCACTTT | CASSYDLPGFSPLHF
NA | TRBJ2-7 | TRBV30 | TRBD2 | TGTGCCTGGAGTTCTGGCGGGGGGCAGAGGGGCGAGCAGTACTTC | CAWSSGGGQRGEQYF
NA | TRBJ1-5 | TRBV11-2 | TRBD1 | TGTGCCAGCAGCTTAGGACAGGGGGAACAGCCCCAGCATTTT | CASSLGQGEQPQHF
few | TRBJ1-1 | TRBV19 | NA | TGTGCCAGTAGTCCAGGACTGCAGAACACTGAAGCTTTCTTT | CASSPGLQNTEAFF
NA | TRBJ1-2 | TRBV7-2 | NA | TGTGCCAGCAGCTTACGGGAGGGCTATGGCTACACCTTC | CASSLREGYGYTF
NA | TRBJ1-5 | TRBV10-2 | TRBD1 | TGCGCCAGCAGCGGGGACAGACCCTATAGCAATCAGCCCCAGCATTTT | CASSGDRPYSNQPQHF
few | TRBJ1-2 | TRBV25-1 | NA | TGTGCCAGCAGTGTTCAGAACTATGGCTACACCTTC | CASSVQNYGYTF
few | TRBJ1-6 | TRBV10-1 | NA | TGCGCCAGCAGTGAGGGAAACAGGGTCGGGAATTCACCCCTCCACTTT | CASSEGNRVGNSPLHF
NA | TRBJ1-4 | TRBV9 | NA | TGTGCCAGCAGCGTGGGCCTCAGGGAAAATGAAAAACTGTTTTTT | CASSVGLRENEKLFF
NA | TRBJ1-1 | TRBV11-2 | NA | TGTGCCAGCAGGTTAGGAGCGGCGGCCACTGAAGCTTTCTTT | CASRLGAAATEAFF
few | TRBJ1-2 | TRBV4-3 | TRBD1 | TGCGCCAGCAGCCAAGGGACAGGGGGAAACTATGGCTACACCTTC | CASSQGTGGNYGYTF
NA | TRBJ1-5 | TRBV4-1 | TRBD1 | TGCGCCAGCAGCCAAGCATTCGACAGGGGTAGTCAGCCCCAGCATTTT | CASSQAFDRGSQPQHF
NA | TRBJ2-7 | TRBV6-6 | TRBD1 | TGTGCCAGCAGTTTGCTCGGGACAGGGGGCCACGAGCAGTACTTC | CASSLLGTGGHEQYF
NA | TRBJ2-7 | TRBV6-5 | TRBD2 | TGTGCCAGCAGCCTAGCGGGAAGGTACGAGCAGTACTTC | CASSLAGRYEQYF
once | TRBJ2-3 | TRBV5-4 | NA | TGTGCCAGCAGCTTACGAGGAGGGGTAAGCACAGATACGCAGTATTTT | CASSLRGGVSTDTQYF
NA | TRBJ2-3 | TRBV12-5 | NA | TGTGCTAGTGCTTTAGGGGGAAATACAGATACGCAGTATTTT | CASALGGNTDTQYF
NA | TRBJ1-3 | TRBV18 | NA | TGTGCCAGCTCAGGGGGCCCTGGAAACACCATATATTTT | CASSGGPGNTIYF
NA | TRBJ1-1 | TRBV4-3 | NA | TGCGCCAGCAGCCAAGATCTGTGGAGCCCGAACACTGAAGCTTTCTTT | CASSQDLWSPNTEAFF
NA | TRBJ2-7 | TRBV14 | NA | TGTGCCAGCAGCCATATACCGACAGGTTCCTACGAGCAGTACTTC | CASSHIPTGSYEQYF
NA | TRBJ1-6 | TRBV5-1 | NA | TGCGCCAGCAGCCCGGGCCCAGGGGCACGAGATAATTCACCCCTCCACTTT | CASSPGPGARDNSPLHF
NA | TRBJ2-7 | TRBV19 | TRBD2 | TGTGCCACTGGGGGGGACGCAGCCTACGAGCAGTACTTC | CATGGDAAYEQYF
NA | TRBJ1-3 | TRBV4-1 | TRBD1 | TGCGCCAGCAGCCAAGATATAACAGGGGGGAAAAACACCATATATTTT | CASSQDITGGKNTIYF
NA | TRBJ1-1 | TRBV7-9 | NA | TGTGCCAGCAGCTTAGATGTGGACATGAACACTGAAGCTTTCTTT | CASSLDVDMNTEAFF
NA | TRBJ2-5 | TRBV27 | NA | TGTGCCAGCAGTCCCCGGGGGACGGAGAGGCTCGAGACCCAGTACTTC | CASSPRGTERLETQYF
NA | TRBJ2-5 | TRBV18 | NA | TGTGCCAGCTCACCATTGAATCCACGGGGGGAGACCCAGTACTTC | CASSPLNPRGETQYF
NA | TRBJ2-7 | TRBV7-2 | TRBD2 | TGTGCCAGCAGCTTACCCCGGACTAGCGGGATTGGCTACGAGCAGTACTTC | CASSLPRTSGIGYEQYF
NA | TRBJ1-4 | TRBV9 | TRBD1 | TGTGCCAGCAGCAGGGGGACAGGGGGCAGAGAAAAACTGTTTTTT | CASSRGTGGREKLFF
once | TRBJ2-7 | TRBV5-1 | NA | TGCGCCAGCAGCTTGGAGGCAGGTCCCTACGAGCAGTACTTC | CASSLEAGPYEQYF
NA | TRBJ2-1 | TRBV7-2 | TRBD2 | TGTGCCAGCAGCCAACCTCGACTAGCGGATGGGCGCAATGAGCAGTTCTTC | CASSQPRLADGRNEQFF
NA | TRBJ2-7 | TRBV28 | TRBD1 | TGTGCCAGCCGAAAGGCAGGGGGCTCCTACGAGCAGTACTTC | CASRKAGGSYEQYF
NA | TRBJ1-1 | TRBV6-5 | NA | TGTGCCAGCAGTTACTCGTGGACAGTGAACACTGAAGCTTTCTTT | CASSYSWTVNTEAFF
NA | TRBJ2-3 | TRBV19 | TRBD2 | TGTGCCAGTAGTATAAAACTAGCGGGGGGGCTGGGTAGTGCAGATACGCAGTATTTT | CASSIKLAGGLGSADTQYF
NA | TRBJ2-3 | TRBV2 | TRBD1 | TGTGCCAGCAGTGCCCGACAGGGGGCGGGAGATACGCAGTATTTT | CASSARQGAGDTQYF